Following are 6 T cell receptor beta chains from one sample sequenced in a study of blood T cell repertoires in COVID-19. Sequencing used immunoSEQ multiplex PCR; TCRdb keeps in-frame clones, though not all of them. The table records about 190,000 clones, about 81% of them present only once. The sample consisted of peripheral blood. The receptors derive from a woman older than 75 with COVID-19, enrolled during active disease.

The chain joins TRBV10-3 to TRBJ2-1, with 12 bases aligning to TRBD2. Germline loops: CDR1 ENHRY, CDR2 SYGVKD. The CDR3 has 14 amino acids. V was pared by 4 bases and J by 8 bases, with 3 bases of the junction left unmatched. CDR3 nucleotide sequence: TGTGCCATCAGTGGACTAGCGGGAGAGTATGAGCAGTTCTTC. It encodes CAISGLAGEYEQFF.

This clone was detected only a few times. The V gene is TRBV5-1, the J gene TRBJ1-2; TRBD1 aligns across 8 bases. V lost 3 bases to trimming and J lost 6 bases; unmatched junction nucleotides: 4. Germline V gives CDR1 SGHRS, CDR2 YFSETQ. The CDR3 loop spans 13 amino acids. CDR3 coding DNA: TGCGCCAGCAGCTCAGGGGGCCTCGATGGCTACACCTTC. The encoded protein is CASSSGGLDGYTF.

This clone has just a few counts. The DNA of the CDR3 is TGTGCCAGCAGCCAAGTGCTCCAGGGCGAGCAGTACTTC. The encoded protein is CASSQVLQGEQYF. The rearrangement links TRBV3-1 (or the pseudogene TRBV3-2) to TRBJ2-7; tentative D call: TRBD1 (5 bases). The CDR3 is 13 amino acids. Germline loops: CDR1 LGHDT, CDR2 YNNKEL (reference sequence). Trimming removed 1 base at V and 6 bases at J, with 10 bases between.

The chain has TRBV19 and TRBJ2-6, with 8 positions matching TRBD1. This CDR3 contains 18 residues. The V gene end was trimmed by 5 bases and the J gene end by 0 bases; junction bases not matched to a gene: 9. Germline V gives CDR1 LNHDA, CDR2 SQIVND (reference sequence). CDR3 amino acids: CASSPTGASYSGANVLTF. The CDR3 DNA is TGTGCCAGTAGTCCGACAGGGGCGTCTTACTCTGGGGCCAACGTCCTGACTTTC.

The V call is TRBV11-2, the J call TRBJ2-1; TRBD2 agrees at 9 bases. V gave up 1 base and J gave up 5 bases; unmatched junction bases: 3. Germline values: CDR1 SGHAT, CDR2 FQNNGV. This CDR3 is 15 amino acids long. The CDR3 sequence: CASSLGASGDNEQFF. CDR3 in DNA: TGTGCCAGCAGCTTAGGGGCTAGCGGGGACAATGAGCAGTTCTTC.

The chain recombines TRBV28 with TRBJ2-7, with 11 positions matching TRBD1. CDR1 and CDR2 (germline): MDHEN, SYDVKM. V lost 6 bases to trimming and J lost 0 bases; unmatched junction nucleotides: 4. The CDR3 loop spans 15 amino acids. CDR3 DNA sequence: TGTGCCAGCAGGCAGGGACAGGGGGTCTCCTACGAGCAGTACTTC. It translates to CASRQGQGVSYEQYF.